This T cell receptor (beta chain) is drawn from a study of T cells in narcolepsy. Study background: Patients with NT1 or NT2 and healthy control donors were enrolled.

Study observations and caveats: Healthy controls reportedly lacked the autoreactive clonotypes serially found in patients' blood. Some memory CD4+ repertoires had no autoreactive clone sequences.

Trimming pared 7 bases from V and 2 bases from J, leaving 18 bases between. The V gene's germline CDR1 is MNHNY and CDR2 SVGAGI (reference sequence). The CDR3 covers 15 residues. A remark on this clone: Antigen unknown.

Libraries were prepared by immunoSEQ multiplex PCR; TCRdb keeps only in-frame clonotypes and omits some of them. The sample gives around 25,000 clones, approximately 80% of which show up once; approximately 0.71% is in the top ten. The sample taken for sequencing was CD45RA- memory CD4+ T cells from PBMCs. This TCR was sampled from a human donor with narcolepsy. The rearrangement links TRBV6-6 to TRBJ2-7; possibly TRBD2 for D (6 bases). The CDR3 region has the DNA TGTGCCAGCACACTGACCGGAGGGGCGGCCTACGAGCAGTACTTC. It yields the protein CASTLTGGAAYEQYF.